The clone carrying this T cell receptor (beta chain) was seen a handful of times. No antigen is known for it. Germline CDR1 reads SGHDT; CDR2 reads YYEEEE. This CDR3 is built from 15 residues. V lost 4 bases, J lost 8 bases, and 18 bases lay in between. Only in-frame clones appear in the TCRdb table, and some are missing; sequencing was by immunoSEQ multiplex PCR. The sample has nearly 25,000 clones; nearly 85% are singletons. This specimen belongs to a study of lymphopenia after photon versus proton radiotherapy. Notes on the study in general: After the lymphocyte nadir, photon-treated repertoires showed oligoclonal expansion, especially of CD8+ Temra cells. Under photons, naive T cells and diversity fell while effector/memory populations rose.

The chain recombines TRBV5-6 with TRBJ1-4; maybe TRBD1 (5 bases). Sequencing was performed on peripheral blood, taken from a patient treated with proton-based radiotherapy. The sequence came from a woman between 70 and 85 years old with pancreatic cancer. CDR3 region: CASSAQSGTAEKLFF. The CDR3, as DNA: TGTGCCAGCAGCGCCCAATCCGGGACGGCGGAAAAACTGTTTTTT.